The following is a TCR beta chain sequence with its context. Its matching antigen is unknown. The sample comes from a study of cytomegalovirus exposure and HLA in healthy donors. General study findings and limits: TCR beta sequences reportedly predicted most subjects' HLA-A and HLA-B alleles accurately. Sequencing probably produced one cluster of sequence variants that were highly shared.

With 60 Vbeta and 13 Jbeta primers, the PCR was carried out. Only in-frame clones appear in the TCRdb table, and some are missing; sequencing was by immunoSEQ multiplex PCR. Of about 130,000 clones in the sample, about 71% were seen once. What was sequenced was PBMCs. The sequence was collected from a woman aged 45-59 years in good health and CMV-seronegative.

CDR3: CASIRTGGEYEQYF. The CDR3 nucleotides read TGTGCCAGCATTAGGACAGGGGGCGAATACGAGCAGTACTTC. The genes are TRBV6-1 and TRBJ2-7, with 11 bases fitting TRBD1. The J segment lost 4 bases and the V segment lost 7 bases, leaving 6 bases of the junction unmatched. This CDR3 has 14 amino acids. Germline V gene lookup returns CDR1 MNHNS and CDR2 SASEGT.